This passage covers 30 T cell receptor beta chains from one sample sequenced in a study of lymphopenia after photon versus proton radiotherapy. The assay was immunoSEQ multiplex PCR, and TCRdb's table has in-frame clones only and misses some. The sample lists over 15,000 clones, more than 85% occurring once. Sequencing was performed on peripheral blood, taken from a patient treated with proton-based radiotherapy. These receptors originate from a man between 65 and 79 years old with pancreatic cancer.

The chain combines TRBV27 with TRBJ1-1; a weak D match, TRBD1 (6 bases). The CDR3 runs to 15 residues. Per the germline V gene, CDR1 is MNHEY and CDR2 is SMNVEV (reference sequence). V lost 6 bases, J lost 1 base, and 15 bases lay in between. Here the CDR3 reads CASRRSDRGNTEAFF. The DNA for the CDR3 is TGTGCCAGCAGACGCTCGGACAGAGGGAACACTGAAGCTTTCTTT.

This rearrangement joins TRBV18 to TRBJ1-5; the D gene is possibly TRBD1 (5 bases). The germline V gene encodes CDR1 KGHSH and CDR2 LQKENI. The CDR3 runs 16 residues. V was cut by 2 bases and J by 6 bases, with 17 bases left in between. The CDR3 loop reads CASSPDRGSRGQPQHF. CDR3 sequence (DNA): TGTGCCAGCTCACCAGACCGGGGGAGTAGAGGTCAGCCCCAGCATTTT.

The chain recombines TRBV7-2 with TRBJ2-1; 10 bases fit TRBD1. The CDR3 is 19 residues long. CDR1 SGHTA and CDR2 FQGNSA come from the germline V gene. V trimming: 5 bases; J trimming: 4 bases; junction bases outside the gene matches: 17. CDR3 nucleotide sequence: TGTGCCAGCAGCACGGGGCCCGGGACAGGGGCATCCCGGTACAATGAGCAGTTCTTC. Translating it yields CASSTGPGTGASRYNEQFF. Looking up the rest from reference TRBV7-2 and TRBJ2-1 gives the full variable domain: GAGVSQSPSNKVTEKGKDVELRCDPISGHTALYWYRQSLGQGLEFLIYFQGNSAPDKSGLPSDRFSAERTGGSVSTLTIQRTQQEDSAVYLCASSTGPGTGASRYNEQFFGPGTRLTVL.

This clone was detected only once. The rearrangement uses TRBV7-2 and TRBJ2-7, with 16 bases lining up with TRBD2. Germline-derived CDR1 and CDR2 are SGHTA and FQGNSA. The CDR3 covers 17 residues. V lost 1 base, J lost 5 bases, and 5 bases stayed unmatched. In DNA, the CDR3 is TGTGCCAGCAGCTTAGGGGGGACTAGCGGGAGGGCCAACGAGCAGTACTTC. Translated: CASSLGGTSGRANEQYF. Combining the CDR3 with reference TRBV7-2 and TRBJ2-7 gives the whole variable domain GAGVSQSPSNKVTEKGKDVELRCDPISGHTALYWYRQSLGQGLEFLIYFQGNSAPDKSGLPSDRFSAERTGGSVSTLTIQRTQQEDSAVYLCASSLGGTSGRANEQYFGPGTRLTVT.

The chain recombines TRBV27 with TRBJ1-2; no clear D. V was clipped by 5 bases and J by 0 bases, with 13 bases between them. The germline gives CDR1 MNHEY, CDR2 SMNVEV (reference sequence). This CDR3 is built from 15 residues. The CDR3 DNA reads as TGTGCCAGCAGTAAGACGGTTCGAGCTAACTATGGCTACACCTTC. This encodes CASSKTVRANYGYTF.

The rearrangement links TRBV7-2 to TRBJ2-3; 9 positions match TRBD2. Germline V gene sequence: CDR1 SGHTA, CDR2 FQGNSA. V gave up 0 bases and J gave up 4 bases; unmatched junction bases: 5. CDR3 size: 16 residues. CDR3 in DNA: TGTGCCAGCAGCTTAGCCCTGGGACTAGCCGCAGATACGCAGTATTTT. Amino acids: CASSLALGLAADTQYF. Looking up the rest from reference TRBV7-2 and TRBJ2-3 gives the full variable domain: GAGVSQSPSNKVTEKGKDVELRCDPISGHTALYWYRQSLGQGLEFLIYFQGNSAPDKSGLPSDRFSAERTGGSVSTLTIQRTQQEDSAVYLCASSLALGLAADTQYFGPGTRLTVL.

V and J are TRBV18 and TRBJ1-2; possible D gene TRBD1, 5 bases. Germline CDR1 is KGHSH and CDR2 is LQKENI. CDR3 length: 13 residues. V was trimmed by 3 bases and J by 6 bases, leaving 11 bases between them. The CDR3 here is CASSPGGTDGYTF. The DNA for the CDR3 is TGTGCCAGCTCACCTGGGGGAACGGATGGCTACACCTTC.

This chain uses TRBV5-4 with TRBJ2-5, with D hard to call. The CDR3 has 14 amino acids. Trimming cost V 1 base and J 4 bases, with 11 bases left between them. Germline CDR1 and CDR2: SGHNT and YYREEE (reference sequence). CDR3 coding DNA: TGTGCCAGCAGCTTGAAGAATAGAGGAGAGACCCAGTACTTC. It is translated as CASSLKNRGETQYF.

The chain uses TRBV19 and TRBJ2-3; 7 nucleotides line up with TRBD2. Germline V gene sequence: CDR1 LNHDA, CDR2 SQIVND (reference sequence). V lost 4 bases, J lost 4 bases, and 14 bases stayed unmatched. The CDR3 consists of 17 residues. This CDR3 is CASSNTFGGSDADTQYF. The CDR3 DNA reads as TGTGCCAGTAGTAATACCTTCGGCGGGAGCGATGCAGATACGCAGTATTTT.

CDR3 sequence reads: CASSESGTGENTGELFF. The CDR3, as DNA: TGCGCCAGCAGTGAGTCCGGCACAGGGGAGAACACCGGGGAGCTGTTTTTT. The chain has TRBV10-1 and TRBJ2-2; the match to TRBD1 covers 7 bases. The CDR3 totals 17 residues. Germline-derived CDR1 and CDR2 are WNHNN and SYGVQD (reference sequence). Germline trimming cut 0 bases from V and 1 base from J; bases unmatched to any gene: 5.

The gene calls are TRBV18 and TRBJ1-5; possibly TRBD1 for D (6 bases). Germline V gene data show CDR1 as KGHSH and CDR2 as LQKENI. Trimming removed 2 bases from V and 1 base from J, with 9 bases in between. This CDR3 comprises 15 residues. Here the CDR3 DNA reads TGTGCCAGCTCACCATCGGACAGAAGCAATCAGCCCCAGCATTTT. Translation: CASSPSDRSNQPQHF. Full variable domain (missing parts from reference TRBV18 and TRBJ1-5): NAGVMQNPRHLVRRRGQEARLRCSPMKGHSHVYWYRQLPEEGLKFMVYLQKENIIDESGMPKERFSAEFPKEGPSILRIQQVVRGDSAAYFCASSPSDRSNQPQHFGDGTRLSIL.

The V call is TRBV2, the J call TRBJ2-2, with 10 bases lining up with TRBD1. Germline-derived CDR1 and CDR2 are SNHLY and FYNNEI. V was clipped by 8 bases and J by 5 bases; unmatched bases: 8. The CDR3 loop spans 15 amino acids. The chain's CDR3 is CASGYRDRGTGELFF. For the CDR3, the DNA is TGTGCCAGCGGGTACCGGGACAGGGGAACCGGGGAGCTGTTTTTT.

The CDR3 here is CAISEAGSGQPQHF. The CDR3 DNA reads as TGTGCCATCAGTGAGGCTGGCTCTGGGCAGCCCCAGCATTTT. The V gene is TRBV10-3, the J gene TRBJ1-5, with D unresolved. Germline assignment: CDR1 ENHRY and CDR2 SYGVKD. The CDR3 contains 14 residues. Trimming removed 2 bases from V and 7 bases from J, with 12 bases in between.

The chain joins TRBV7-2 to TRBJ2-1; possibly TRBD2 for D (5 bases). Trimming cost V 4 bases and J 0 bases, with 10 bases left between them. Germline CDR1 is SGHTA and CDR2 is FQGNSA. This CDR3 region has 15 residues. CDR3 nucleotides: TGTGCCAGCAGCTCCCGGACTCCCTCCTACAATGAGCAGTTCTTC. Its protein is CASSSRTPSYNEQFF.

The CDR3 reads CASSVTGASNQPQHF. CDR3 bases: TGTGCCAGCAGCGTCACAGGGGCCAGCAATCAGCCCCAGCATTTT. The chain joins TRBV5-8 to TRBJ1-5, with 7 bases aligning to TRBD1. V was pared by 4 bases and J by 1 base, with 5 bases of the junction left unmatched. The CDR3 spans 15 residues. The V gene's germline CDR1 is SGHTS and CDR2 YDEGEE.

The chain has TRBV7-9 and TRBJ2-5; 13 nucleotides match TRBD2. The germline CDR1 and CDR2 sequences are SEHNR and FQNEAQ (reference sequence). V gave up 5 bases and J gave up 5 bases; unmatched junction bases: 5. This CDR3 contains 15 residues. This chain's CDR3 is CASSEGLAGRETQYF. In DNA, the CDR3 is TGTGCCAGCAGCGAGGGACTAGCGGGGAGGGAGACCCAGTACTTC.

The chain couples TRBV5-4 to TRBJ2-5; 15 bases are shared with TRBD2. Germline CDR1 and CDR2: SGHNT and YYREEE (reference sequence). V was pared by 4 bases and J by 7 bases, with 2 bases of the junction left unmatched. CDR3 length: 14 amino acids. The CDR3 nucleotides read TGTGCCAGCAGCGTGGGACTAGCGGGGGGGACCCAGTACTTC. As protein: CASSVGLAGGTQYF.

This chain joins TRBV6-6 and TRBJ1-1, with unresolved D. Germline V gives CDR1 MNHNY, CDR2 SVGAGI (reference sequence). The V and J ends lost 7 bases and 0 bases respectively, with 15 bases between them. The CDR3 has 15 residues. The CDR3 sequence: CASTRILQLNTEAFF. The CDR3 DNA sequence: TGTGCCAGCACCCGTATTTTACAGCTGAACACTGAAGCTTTCTTT.

The DNA of the CDR3 is TGTGCCAGCAGTGTGAGAGAGTCCTATTCACCCCTCCACTTT. Translated, it gives CASSVRESYSPLHF. The rearrangement uses TRBV6-1 and TRBJ1-6, with unresolved D. The CDR3 has 14 residues. Germline V lookup: CDR1 MNHNS, CDR2 SASEGT. V was clipped by 4 bases and J by 8 bases, with 12 bases between them.

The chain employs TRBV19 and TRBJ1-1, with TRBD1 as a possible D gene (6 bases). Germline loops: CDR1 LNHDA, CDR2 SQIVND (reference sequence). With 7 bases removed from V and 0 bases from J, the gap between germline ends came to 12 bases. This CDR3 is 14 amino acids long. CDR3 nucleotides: TGTGCCAGTAAGTGGCAGGGGATGAACACTGAAGCTTTCTTT. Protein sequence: CASKWQGMNTEAFF.

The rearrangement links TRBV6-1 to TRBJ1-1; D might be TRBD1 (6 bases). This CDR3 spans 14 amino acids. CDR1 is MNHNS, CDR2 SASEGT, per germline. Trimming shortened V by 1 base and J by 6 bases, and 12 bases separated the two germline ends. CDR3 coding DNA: TGTGCCAGCAGTGAAGACAATCGACAGGCTGAAGCTTTCTTT. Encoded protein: CASSEDNRQAEAFF.

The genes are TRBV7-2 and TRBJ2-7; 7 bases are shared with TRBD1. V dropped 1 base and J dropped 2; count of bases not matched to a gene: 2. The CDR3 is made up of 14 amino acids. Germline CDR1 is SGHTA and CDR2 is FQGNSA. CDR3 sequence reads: CASSLGTGAYEQYF. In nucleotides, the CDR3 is TGTGCCAGCAGCTTAGGGACAGGCGCCTACGAGCAGTACTTC.

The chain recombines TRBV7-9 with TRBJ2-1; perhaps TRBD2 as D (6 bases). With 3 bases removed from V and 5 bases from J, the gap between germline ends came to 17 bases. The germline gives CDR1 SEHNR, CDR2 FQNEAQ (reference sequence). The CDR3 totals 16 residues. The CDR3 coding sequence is TGTGCCAGCAGCTTTCCGTTAGTGGGGGGTAACAATGAGCAGTTCTTC. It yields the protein CASSFPLVGGNNEQFF.

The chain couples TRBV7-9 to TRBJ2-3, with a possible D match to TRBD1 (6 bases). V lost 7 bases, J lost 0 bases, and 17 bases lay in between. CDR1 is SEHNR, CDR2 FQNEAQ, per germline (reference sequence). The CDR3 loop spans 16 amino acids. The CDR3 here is CASKKSGTRSTDTQYF. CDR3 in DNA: TGTGCCAGCAAGAAATCTGGGACACGGAGCACAGATACGCAGTATTTT.

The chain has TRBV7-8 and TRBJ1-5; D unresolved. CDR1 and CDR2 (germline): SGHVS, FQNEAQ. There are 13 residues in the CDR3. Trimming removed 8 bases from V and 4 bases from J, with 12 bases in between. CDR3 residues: CASSAQNNQPQHF. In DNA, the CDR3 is TGTGCCAGCTCAGCACAGAATAATCAGCCCCAGCATTTT.

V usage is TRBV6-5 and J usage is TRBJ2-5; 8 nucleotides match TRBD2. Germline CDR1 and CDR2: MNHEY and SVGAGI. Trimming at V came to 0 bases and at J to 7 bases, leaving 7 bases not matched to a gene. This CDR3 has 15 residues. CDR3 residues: CASSYSQAGEGTQYF. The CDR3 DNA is TGTGCCAGCAGTTACTCCCAAGCGGGGGAGGGGACCCAGTACTTC.

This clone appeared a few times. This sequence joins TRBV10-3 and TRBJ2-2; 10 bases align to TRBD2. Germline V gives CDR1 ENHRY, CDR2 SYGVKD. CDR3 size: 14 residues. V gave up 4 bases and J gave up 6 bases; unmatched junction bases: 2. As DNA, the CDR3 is TGTGCCATCAGTGCCGGGACTAGCGCCGGGGAGCTGTTTTTT. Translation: CAISAGTSAGELFF.

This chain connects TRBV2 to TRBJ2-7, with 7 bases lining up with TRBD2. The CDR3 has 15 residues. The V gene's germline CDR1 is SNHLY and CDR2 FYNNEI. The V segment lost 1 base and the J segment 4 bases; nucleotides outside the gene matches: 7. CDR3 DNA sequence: TGTGCCAGCAGTGAAGGACTGGGGGGGTCGTACGAGCAGTACTTC. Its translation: CASSEGLGGSYEQYF.

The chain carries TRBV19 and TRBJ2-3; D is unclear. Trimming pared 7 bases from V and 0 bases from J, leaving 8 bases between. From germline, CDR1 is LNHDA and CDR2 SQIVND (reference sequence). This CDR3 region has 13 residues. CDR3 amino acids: CASTVASTDTQYF. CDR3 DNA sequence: TGTGCCAGTACCGTAGCTAGCACAGATACGCAGTATTTT.

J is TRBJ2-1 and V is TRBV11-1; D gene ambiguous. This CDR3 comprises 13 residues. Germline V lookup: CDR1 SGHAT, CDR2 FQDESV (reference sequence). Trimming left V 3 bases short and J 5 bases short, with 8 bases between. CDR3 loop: CASSFNRDNEQFF. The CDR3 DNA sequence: TGTGCCAGCAGCTTCAACCGGGACAATGAGCAGTTCTTC. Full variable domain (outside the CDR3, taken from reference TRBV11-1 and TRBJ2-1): EAEVAQSPRYKITEKSQAVAFWCDPISGHATLYWYRQILGQGPELLVQFQDESVVDDSQLPKDRFSAERLKGVDSTLKIQPAELGDSAMYLCASSFNRDNEQFFGPGTRLTVL.